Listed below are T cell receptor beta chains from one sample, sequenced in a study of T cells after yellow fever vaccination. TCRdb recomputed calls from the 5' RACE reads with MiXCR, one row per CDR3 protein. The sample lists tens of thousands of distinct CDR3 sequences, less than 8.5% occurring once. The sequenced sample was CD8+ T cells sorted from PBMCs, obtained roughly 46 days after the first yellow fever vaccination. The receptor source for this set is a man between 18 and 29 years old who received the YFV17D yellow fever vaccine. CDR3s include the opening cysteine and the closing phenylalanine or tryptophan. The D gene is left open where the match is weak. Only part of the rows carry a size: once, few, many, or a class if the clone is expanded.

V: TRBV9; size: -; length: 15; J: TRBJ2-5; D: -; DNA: TGTGCCAGCAGCGTAGAGGGGACCCCCGGGGAGACCCAGTACTTC; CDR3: CASSVEGTPGETQYF
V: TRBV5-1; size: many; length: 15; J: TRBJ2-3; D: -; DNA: TGCGCCAGCAGCCCGGCTGGGGCGCGCACAGATACGCAGTATTTT; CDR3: CASSPAGARTDTQYF
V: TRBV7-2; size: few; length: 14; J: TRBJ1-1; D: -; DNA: TGTGCCAGCAGCTTTGGGCGGGGGAACACTGAAGCTTTCTTT; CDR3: CASSFGRGNTEAFF
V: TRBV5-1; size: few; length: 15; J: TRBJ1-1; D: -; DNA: TGCGCCAGCAGCTTGACCCACAGGTCGAACACTGAAGCTTTCTTT; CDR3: CASSLTHRSNTEAFF
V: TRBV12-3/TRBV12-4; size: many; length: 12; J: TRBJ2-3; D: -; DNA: TGTGCCAGCAGTTCGCCGAGGGATACGCAGTATTTT; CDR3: CASSSPRDTQYF
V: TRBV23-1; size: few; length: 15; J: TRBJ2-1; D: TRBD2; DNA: TGCGCCAGCTCCCCATGGCGGGGGGCCTACAATGAGCAGTTCTTC; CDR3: CASSPWRGAYNEQFF
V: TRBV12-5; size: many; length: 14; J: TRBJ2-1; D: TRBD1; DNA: TGTGCTAGTGGTTTGGGGACAGGGATCAATGAGCAGTTCTTC; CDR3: CASGLGTGINEQFF
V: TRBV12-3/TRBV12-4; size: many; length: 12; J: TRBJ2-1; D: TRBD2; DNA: TGTGCCAGCAGTCCCAGACTAGCTCGGCAGTTCTTC; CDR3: CASSPRLARQFF
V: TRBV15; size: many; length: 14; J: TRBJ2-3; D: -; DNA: TGTGCCACACAACTGGACCAAACACCAGATACGCAGTATTTT; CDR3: CATQLDQTPDTQYF
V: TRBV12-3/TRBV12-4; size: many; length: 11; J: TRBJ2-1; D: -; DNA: TGTGCCAGCAGTTCACTCAATGAGCAGTTCTTC; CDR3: CASSSLNEQFF
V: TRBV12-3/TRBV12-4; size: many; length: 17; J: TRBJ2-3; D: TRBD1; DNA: TGTGCCAGCAGTTCTACAGGGGCGCGGCCCCTCACAGATACGCAGTATTTT; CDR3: CASSSTGARPLTDTQYF
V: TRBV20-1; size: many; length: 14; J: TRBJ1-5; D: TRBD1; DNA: TGCAGTGCTAGAGATAAACAGGGGAGTCAGCCCCAGCATTTT; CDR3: CSARDKQGSQPQHF
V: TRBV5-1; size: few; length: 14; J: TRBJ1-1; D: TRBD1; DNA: TGCGCCAGCAGCCTAGGACAGGGGGCCATGTTGACTTTCTTT; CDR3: CASSLGQGAMLTFF
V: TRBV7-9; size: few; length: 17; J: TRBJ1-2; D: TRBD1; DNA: TGTGCCAGCAGCCCGACGCTCATGGACAGGGTGAACTATGGCTACACCTTC; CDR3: CASSPTLMDRVNYGYTF
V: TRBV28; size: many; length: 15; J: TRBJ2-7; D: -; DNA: TGTGCCAGCACCGAAGACGTTCGCTCTACCTACGAGCAGTACTTC; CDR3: CASTEDVRSTYEQYF
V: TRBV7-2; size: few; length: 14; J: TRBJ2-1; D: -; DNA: TGTGCCAGCAGCTCAGCGGTTCAGAGGAATGAGCAGTTCTTC; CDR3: CASSSAVQRNEQFF
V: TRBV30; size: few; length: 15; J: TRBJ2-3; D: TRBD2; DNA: TGTGCCTGGAAGTTAACGGGGGGGCCGGCCGATACGCAGTATTTT; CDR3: CAWKLTGGPADTQYF
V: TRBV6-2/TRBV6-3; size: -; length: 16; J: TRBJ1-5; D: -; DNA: TGTGCCAGCAGTTTTTCTGGGGCCCTAAGCAGTCAGCCCCAGCATTTT; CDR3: CASSFSGALSSQPQHF
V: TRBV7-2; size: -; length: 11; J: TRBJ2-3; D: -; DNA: TGTGCCAGTATGAGGTCGGATACGCAGTATTTT; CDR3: CASMRSDTQYF
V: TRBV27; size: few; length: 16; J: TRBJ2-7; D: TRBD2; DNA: TGTGCCAGCGGGAGCCTTGGGACTAGCGGGGTCCACGAGCAGTACTTC; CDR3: CASGSLGTSGVHEQYF
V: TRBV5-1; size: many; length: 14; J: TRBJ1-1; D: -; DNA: TGCGCCAGCAGCTTGGCCCTGGCAGACCGTGAGGCTTTCTTT; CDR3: CASSLALADREAFF
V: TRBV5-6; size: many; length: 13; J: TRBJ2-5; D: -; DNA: TGTGCCAGCAGCCCCAGGAGGAAAGAGACCCAGTACTTC; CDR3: CASSPRRKETQYF
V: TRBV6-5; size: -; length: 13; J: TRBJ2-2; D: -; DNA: TGTGCCAGCAGTTACACTGCCGGGTGGGAGCTGTTTTTT; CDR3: CASSYTAGWELFF
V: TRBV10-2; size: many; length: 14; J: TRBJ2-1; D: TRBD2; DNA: TGCGCCAGCAGTGAGTCTAAGGGAGGGGATGAGCAGTTCTTC; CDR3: CASSESKGGDEQFF